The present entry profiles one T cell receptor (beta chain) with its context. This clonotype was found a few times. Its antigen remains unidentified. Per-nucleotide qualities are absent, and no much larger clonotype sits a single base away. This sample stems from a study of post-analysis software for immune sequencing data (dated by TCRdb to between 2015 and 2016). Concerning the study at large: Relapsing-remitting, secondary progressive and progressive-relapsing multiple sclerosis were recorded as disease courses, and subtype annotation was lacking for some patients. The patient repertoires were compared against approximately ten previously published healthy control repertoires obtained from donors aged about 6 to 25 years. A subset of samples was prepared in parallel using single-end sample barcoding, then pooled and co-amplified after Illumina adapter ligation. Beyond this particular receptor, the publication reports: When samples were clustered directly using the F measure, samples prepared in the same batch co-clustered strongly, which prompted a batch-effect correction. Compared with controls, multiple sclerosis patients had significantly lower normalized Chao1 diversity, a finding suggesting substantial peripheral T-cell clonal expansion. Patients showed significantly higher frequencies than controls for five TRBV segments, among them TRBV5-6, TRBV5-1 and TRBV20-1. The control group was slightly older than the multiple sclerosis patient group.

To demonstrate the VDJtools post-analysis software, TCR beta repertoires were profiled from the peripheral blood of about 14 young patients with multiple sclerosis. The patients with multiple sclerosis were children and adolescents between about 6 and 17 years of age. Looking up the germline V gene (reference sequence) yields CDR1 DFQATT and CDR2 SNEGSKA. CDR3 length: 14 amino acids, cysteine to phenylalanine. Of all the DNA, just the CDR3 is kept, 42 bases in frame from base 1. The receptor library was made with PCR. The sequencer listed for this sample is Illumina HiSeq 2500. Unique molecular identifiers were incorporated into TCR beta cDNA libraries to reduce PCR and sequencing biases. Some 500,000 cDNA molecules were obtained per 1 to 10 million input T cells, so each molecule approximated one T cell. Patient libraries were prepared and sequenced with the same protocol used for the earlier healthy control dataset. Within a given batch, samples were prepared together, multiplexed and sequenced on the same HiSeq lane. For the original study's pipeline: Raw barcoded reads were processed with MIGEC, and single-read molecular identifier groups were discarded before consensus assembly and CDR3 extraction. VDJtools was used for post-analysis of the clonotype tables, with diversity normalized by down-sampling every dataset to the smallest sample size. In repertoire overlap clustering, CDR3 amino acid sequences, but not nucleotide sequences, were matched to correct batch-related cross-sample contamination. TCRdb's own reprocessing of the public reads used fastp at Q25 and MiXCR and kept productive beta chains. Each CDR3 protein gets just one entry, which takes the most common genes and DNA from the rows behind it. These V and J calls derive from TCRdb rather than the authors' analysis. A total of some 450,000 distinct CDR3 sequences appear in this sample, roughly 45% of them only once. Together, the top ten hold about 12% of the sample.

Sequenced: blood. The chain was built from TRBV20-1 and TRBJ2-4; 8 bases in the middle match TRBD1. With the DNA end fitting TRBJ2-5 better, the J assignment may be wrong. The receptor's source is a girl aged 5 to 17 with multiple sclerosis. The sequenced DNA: TGCAGTGCTACCAACCGACAGGGGACGGAGACCCAGTACTTC. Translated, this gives CSATNRQGTETQYF.